This T cell receptor beta chain emerged from a study of blood T cell repertoires in COVID-19. The CDR3 sequence is 14 residues long. Germline V gives CDR1 LNHDA, CDR2 SQIVND (reference sequence). With 7 bases clipped from V and 4 bases from J, the junction kept 9 bases outside the gene matches. In the authors' methods: Amplified reference gene primers provided the basis for estimating nucleated cell counts. The method was immunoSEQ multiplex PCR; TCRdb's version includes in-frame clones alone and lacks a portion of them. The DNA gave D and trimming, while V, J and clone size come from that table. The table lists approximately 140,000 clones, around 85% of them singletons. This clone has more than one count but fewer than ten.

The J gene is TRBJ1-2, the V gene TRBV19; TRBD1 agrees at 7 bases. This TCR came from a woman aged 40 to 50 with active or convalescent COVID-19. The sequencing input was peripheral blood. CDR3 DNA: TGTGCCAGTACCCCCCAGACAGGGAGCTATGGCTACACCTTC. Amino acids: CASTPQTGSYGYTF.